Listed here are 24 T cell receptor beta chains from one sample, sequenced in a study of T cells in Graves' hyperthyroidism and ophthalmopathy. Amplification yielded TCR beta CDR3 regions, with RNA transcripts as the source. The HTBI primer set drove a first-round RT-PCR of the TCR CDR3. TCRdb re-called the multiplex PCR reads with MiXCR, one entry per CDR3 protein. The sample carries about 360,000 distinct CDR3 sequences, around a sixth recorded once. Sequencing input: blood. All receptors come from a woman younger than 35 with Graves' hyperthyroidism that later progressed to Graves' ophthalmopathy.

This clonotype showed up many times. The CDR3: CASSFRGSNSPLHF. CDR3 bases: TGTGCCAGCAGTTTTCGGGGGTCTAATTCACCCCTCCACTTT. This chain links TRBV28 with TRBJ1-6; D might be TRBD1 (5 bases). V was trimmed by 3 bases and J by 6 bases, leaving 9 bases between them. The germline CDR1 and CDR2 sequences are MDHEN and SYDVKM. The CDR3 extends over 14 amino acids.

V usage is TRBV20-1 and J usage is TRBJ2-7, with 8 bases fitting TRBD2. The CDR3 runs to 13 residues. Germline CDR1 reads DFQATT; CDR2 reads SNEGSKA (reference sequence). Trimming cost V 6 bases and J 2 bases; bases outside gene matches: 6. The CDR3 coding sequence is TGCAGTGCCGGGACTAGAGACACCTACGAGCAGTACTTC. The encoded protein is CSAGTRDTYEQYF.

This clonotype was found many times. V is TRBV28 and J is TRBJ2-7, with D possibly matching TRBD2 (6 bases). Germline CDR1 MDHEN, CDR2 SYDVKM. V lost 1 base and J 3 bases, leaving 10 bases between the germline ends. CDR3 length: 14 residues. CDR3 sequence (DNA): TGTGCCAGCAGTTTATTTGCGGGGAACTACGAGCAGTACTTC. Its protein product is CASSLFAGNYEQYF.

This clonotype was detected many times. V and J are TRBV28 and TRBJ2-1, with 7 bases that match TRBD2. Trimming at V came to 8 bases and at J to 0 bases, leaving 7 bases not matched to a gene. The CDR3 runs to 15 residues. Germline values: CDR1 MDHEN, CDR2 SYDVKM. CDR3 loop: CASRVAGASYNEQFF. CDR3 nucleotides: TGTGCCAGCCGAGTGGCGGGAGCCTCCTACAATGAGCAGTTCTTC.

This clonotype was recorded many times. The V and J genes are TRBV7-9 and TRBJ2-7; 13 bases are a match to TRBD2. CDR3 length: 16 amino acids. Germline V gives CDR1 SEHNR, CDR2 FQNEAQ (reference sequence). Losses at the gene ends were 6 bases for V and 5 bases for J; bases not matched to a gene: 10. In nucleotides, the CDR3 is TGTGCCAGCAGGGACCAGACTAGCGGGAGGACCCACGAGCAGTACTTC. As protein: CASRDQTSGRTHEQYF. Full variable domain (missing parts from reference TRBV7-9 and TRBJ2-7): DTGVSQNPRHKITKRGQNVTFRCDPISEHNRLYWYRQTLGQGPEFLTYFQNEAQLEKSRLLSDRFSAERPKGSFSTLEIQRTEQGDSAMYLCASRDQTSGRTHEQYFGPGTRLTVT.

The chain has TRBV5-1 and TRBJ2-7; D not resolved. CDR3 length: 16 amino acids. Trimming removed 3 bases from V and 3 bases from J, with 19 bases in between. Germline CDR1 reads SGHRS; CDR2 reads YFSETQ. The CDR3 nucleotides are TGCGCCAGCAGCTCAATGTACAGAGATCTCCACTACGAGCAGTACTTC. Translation gives CASSSMYRDLHYEQYF.

The J gene is TRBJ1-2, the V gene TRBV19; 8 bases line up with TRBD1. The germline V gene encodes CDR1 LNHDA and CDR2 SQIVND (reference sequence). J was trimmed by 7 bases and V by 8 bases; bases with no gene match: 9. The CDR3 covers 13 residues. CDR3 in DNA: TGTGCCAGTCACCGGGACAGGAGGTCTGGCTACACCTTC. Translation gives CASHRDRRSGYTF.

The gene calls are TRBV15 and TRBJ2-2; possibly TRBD2 for D (6 bases). Trimming removed 8 bases from V and 6 bases from J, with 10 bases in between. The CDR3 spans 12 residues. The V gene's germline CDR1 is LNHNV and CDR2 YYDKDF (reference sequence). CDR3 loop: CATRRAAGELFF. In DNA form, the CDR3 reads TGTGCCACCCGGAGGGCAGCCGGGGAGCTGTTTTTT.

As to this clonotype: A clone one base away is much larger, so this may be a read error. The chain joins TRBV7-6 to TRBJ2-1; TRBD1 agrees at 7 bases. This CDR3 spans 15 amino acids. CDR1 and CDR2 from the germline V gene are SGHVS and FNYEAQ. CDR3 amino acids: CASSSRGSSYNGQFF. CDR3 nucleotide sequence: TGTGCCAGCAGCTCCAGGGGGTCCTCCTACAATGGGCAGTTCTTC. Using reference TRBV7-6 and TRBJ2-1 for the parts outside the CDR3, the full variable domain is GAGVSQSPRYKVTKRGQDVALRCDPISGHVSLYWYRQALGQGPEFLTYFNYEAQQDKSGLPNDRFSAERPEGSISTLTIQRTEQRDSAMYRCASSSRGSSYNGQFFGPGTRLTVL.

The chain has TRBV12-3 or TRBV12-4 and TRBJ2-2, with 13 bases matching TRBD2. The CDR3 extends over 17 amino acids. With 5 bases clipped from V and 7 bases from J, the junction kept 10 bases outside the gene matches. In DNA, the CDR3 is TGTGCCAGCAGTCCTATCACTAGCGGGAGGGCCAACGGGGAGCTGTTTTTT. Residues: CASSPITSGRANGELFF.

Only a few counts were recorded for this clonotype. The gene calls are TRBV2 and TRBJ2-2, with D possibly TRBD2 on 6 matching bases. The CDR3 runs to 16 residues. The V end was cut by 5 bases, the J end by 3 bases, with 16 bases between. CDR1 SNHLY and CDR2 FYNNEI come from the germline V gene. The CDR3 DNA is TGTGCCAGCAGTCTACCTCGGTCGGGAGACACCGGGGAGCTGTTTTTT. Translation gives CASSLPRSGDTGELFF.

This clonotype was found a few times. The V gene is TRBV2, the J gene TRBJ2-1, with D possibly TRBD1 on 5 matching bases. The CDR3 totals 14 residues. V was trimmed by 11 bases and J by 0 bases, leaving 14 bases between them. Germline V gene lookup returns CDR1 SNHLY and CDR2 FYNNEI. The CDR3 sequence: CAPPGASSYNEQFF. DNA of the CDR3: TGTGCCCCCCCTGGGGCTAGCTCCTACAATGAGCAGTTCTTC.

In this sample, this clonotype turned up many times. The chain joins TRBV28 to TRBJ1-5; the match to TRBD1 covers 9 bases. This CDR3 comprises 13 residues. Per the germline V gene, CDR1 is MDHEN and CDR2 is SYDVKM. V dropped 6 bases and J dropped 5; count of bases not matched to a gene: 2. The CDR3 loop is CASRWTGDQPQHF. The CDR3, as DNA: TGTGCCAGCAGGTGGACAGGGGATCAGCCCCAGCATTTT. Drawing the rest from reference TRBV28 and TRBJ1-5, the complete variable domain is DVKVTQSSRYLVKRTGEKVFLECVQDMDHENMFWYRQDPGLGLRLIYFSYDVKMKEKGDIPEGYSVSREKKERFSLILESASTNQTSMYLCASRWTGDQPQHFGDGTRLSIL.

This clonotype was recorded many times. This chain links TRBV28 with TRBJ2-1; possible D gene TRBD1, 5 bases. The CDR3 loop spans 14 amino acids. The V gene lost 6 bases and the J gene lost 5 bases, with 14 bases spanning the gap. The germline V gene encodes CDR1 MDHEN and CDR2 SYDVKM. CDR3 DNA: TGTGCCAGCAGCCCCCCGGACACACACAATGAGCAGTTCTTC. Its translation: CASSPPDTHNEQFF.

A word on this clonotype: One end of the junction is discordant with germline, which a read error may explain. The rearrangement uses TRBV7-2 and TRBJ1-3; D is unresolved. Per the germline V gene, CDR1 is SGHTA and CDR2 is FQGNSA. The CDR3 has 14 residues. CDR3 nucleotide sequence: TGTGCCAGCAGCTTAGCGTACTCTGGAAACGCCATATATTTT. Translated, it gives CASSLAYSGNAIYF.

This CDR3 reads CASSVTRTEQYF. In nucleotides, the CDR3 is TGTGCCAGCAGTGTCACTAGGACCGAGCAGTACTTC. The rearrangement uses TRBV12-3 or TRBV12-4 and TRBJ2-7; D possibly corresponds to TRBD2 (5 bases). The germline V and J ends were trimmed by 5 bases and 6 bases, with 11 bases remaining between them. CDR3 size: 12 residues.

The V gene is TRBV27, the J gene TRBJ2-7; 10 nucleotides agree with TRBD1. CDR1 MNHEY and CDR2 SMNVEV come from the germline V gene (reference sequence). The CDR3 sequence is 16 residues long. V was clipped by 2 bases and J by 3 bases; unmatched bases: 7. The CDR3 loop is CASSLGTGTGDYEQYF. The CDR3 coding sequence is TGTGCCAGCAGTTTAGGAACCGGGACAGGGGACTACGAGCAGTACTTC.

This clonotype appeared a few times. V and J are TRBV9 and TRBJ2-2; D is uncertain. Germline V gene data show CDR1 as SGDLS and CDR2 as YYNGEE. V was cut by 1 base and J by 6 bases, with 4 bases left in between. The CDR3 loop spans 12 amino acids. The CDR3 loop is CASSVKPGELFF. CDR3 sequence (DNA): TGTGCCAGCAGCGTAAAGCCCGGGGAGCTGTTTTTT.

As regards this clonotype: The junction does not match germline at one end; this may be a read error. This chain connects TRBV18 to TRBJ2-5, with unresolved D. The CDR3 runs to 14 residues. Germline V gene sequence: CDR1 KGHSH, CDR2 LQKENI. The CDR3 DNA reads as TGTGTCAGCTCCCTGATTCGCGAGCAAGAGACCCAGTACTTC. This encodes CVSSLIREQETQYF.

The table lists this clonotype with many counts. This chain uses TRBV7-2 with TRBJ2-1; no clear D gene. Germline CDR1 reads SGHTA; CDR2 reads FQGNSA. CDR3 length: 16 residues. Trimming removed 1 base at V and 0 bases at J, with 10 bases between. The CDR3 region has the DNA TGTGCCAGCAGCTTAGGTGGGGATATCTCCTACAATGAGCAGTTCTTC. Its translation: CASSLGGDISYNEQFF.

At least ten counts were recorded for this clonotype. The CDR3 region has the DNA TGTGCCAGCTCACCCCCGGGGGCTGAGAGTCTCTACGAGCAGTACTTC. This codes for CASSPPGAESLYEQYF. This chain connects TRBV18 to TRBJ2-7; D possibly uses TRBD1 or TRBD2 (6 bases each). V gave up 3 bases and J gave up 3 bases, with 18 bases separating them. The V gene's germline CDR1 is KGHSH and CDR2 LQKENI. CDR3 length equals 16 residues.

The genes are TRBV27 and TRBJ2-7, with 16 bases matching TRBD2. Germline loops: CDR1 MNHEY, CDR2 SMNVEV (reference sequence). V lost 4 bases, J lost 7 bases, and 7 bases stayed unmatched. This CDR3 has 16 amino acids. CDR3 bases: TGTGCCAGCAGTTCCGGGACTAGCGGGAGGGGGCATGAGCAGTACTTC. The encoded protein is CASSSGTSGRGHEQYF.

Ten or more counts support this clonotype. The CDR3 loop is CASSERRTGRIDTQYF. The CDR3 DNA follows: TGTGCCAGCAGTGAACGCAGGACAGGACGGATAGATACGCAGTATTTT. The V call is TRBV6-1, the J call TRBJ2-3, with TRBD1 identical over 7 bases. CDR1 is MNHNS, CDR2 SASEGT, per germline. The CDR3 covers 16 residues. The V gene end was trimmed by 2 bases and the J gene end by 5 bases; junction bases not matched to a gene: 10.

V usage is TRBV27 and J usage is TRBJ1-6; a weak D match, TRBD1 (6 bases). The CDR3 is 15 amino acids. Trimming shortened V by 4 bases and J by 8 bases, and 15 bases separated the two germline ends. Germline V gene data show CDR1 as MNHEY and CDR2 as SMNVEV (reference sequence). The CDR3 is CASSSFGRGDSPLHF. The CDR3 bases are TGTGCCAGCAGTTCCTTTGGCAGGGGTGATTCACCCCTCCACTTT.